This TCR beta chain was captured in a study of control samples from healthy donors and cancer patients. TCRdb's table, derived via immunoSEQ multiplex PCR, lists solely in-frame clones and lacks some. The table includes about 85,000 clones, 90% detected once. This CDR3 has 13 residues. V shed 5 bases and J shed 2 bases, with 7 bases lying between them. Per germline, CDR1 KGHSH and CDR2 LQKENI. The sample was blood. This sequence joins TRBV18 and TRBJ2-1; D is unresolved. This clonotype was obtained from a woman under 30 in good health. The CDR3 coding sequence is TGTGCCAGCTCAACTGGGCCCTACAATGAGCAGTTCTTC. Translated, it gives CASSTGPYNEQFF.